The source of this TCR beta chain is a study of monozygotic twins with inflammatory bowel disease (dated by TCRdb to the late 2010s). About the investigation overall: The complete study included approximately 30 monozygotic twin pairs: 19 IBD-discordant Danish pairs and nine German pairs, of which four were IBD-concordant and five were IBD-discordant. Within discordant pairs, disease-associated traits were sought mainly by comparing IBD patients with their genetically identical healthy co-twins. Each individual had, on average, about 151 000 unique TCRalpha sequences and 181 000 unique TCRbeta sequences available for analysis.

From each donor, a roughly 2.5 ml peripheral blood sample was collected into PAXgene tubes and kept at -80 degrees C. Total RNA was isolated from whole blood with the PAXgene blood miRNA kit on an automated QIAcube, without T cell sorting. Peripheral blood from monozygotic twin pairs, either concordant or discordant for inflammatory bowel disease, underwent deep TCRalpha and TCRbeta repertoire profiling that used unique molecular barcoding. Smoking habits were recorded for all twin pairs, and each individual was classified as a current, former or never smoker. Library creation used 5' RACE. Each TCR library was prepared from around 3.5 ug of total RNA. cDNA was synthesized with SMARTScribe reverse transcriptase in eight separate reactions per sample. During cDNA synthesis, template switching introduced unique molecular identifiers that contained a 6-nucleotide sample barcode. TCRalpha and TCRbeta cDNA was amplified by two nested PCRs of approximately 17 and 9 cycles, with bead purification after each PCR. Before amplification, the cDNA was treated with uracil DNA-glycosylase and purified using the QIAquick PCR purification kit. The second PCR added Illumina TruSeq-compatible adapters along with sample-specific barcodes. TapeStation and Qubit were used to check library quality and concentration, and 5 to 6 ng of each library went into the pool. Pooled libraries were sequenced on an Illumina HiSeq2500 single-index Rapid Run with 2 x 100 bp reads and custom sequencing primers. The study's own analysis went as follows. MiGEC version 1.2.6 was used for UMI-based consensus assembly, which corrected PCR and sequencing errors. MiXCR version 2.1.1 handled V(D)J alignment, clonotype assembly and CDR3 extraction. To normalise gene usage, clonotype sharing and MAIT/NKT TCR abundance, the top 1000, 10 000 and 20 000 clonotypes in each sample were analysed. After downsampling to 27 000 UMIs, diversity was calculated as the inverse Simpson index using the vegan R package. Paired Mann-Whitney U tests were applied to discordant twin pairs, with Benjamini-Hochberg correction for multiple testing. Through TCRdb reprocessing, the reads give one entry per CDR3 protein sequence; DNA is omitted. For this entry, the V and J calls and clone size follow TCRdb and not the study's own pipeline. This sample's table has entries for about 330,000 distinct CDR3 sequences. The top ten clones comprise 2% to 2.5% of the sample.

Details on this clonotype: Its antigen target is currently unknown.

General findings and caveats noted by the study authors: Repertoire similarity did not differ between concordant and discordant twins, which could be due to limited statistical power. Compared with healthy twins, IBD patients had fewer clonotypes in common with other individuals, a difference most pronounced in patients showing signs of disease activity. Differing immunosuppressive treatments among patients may have added background noise and inter-individual variability to the repertoires. The analysis was unable to tell different T cell subtypes apart. The results gave no support for a single strong signal or clonotype linked to IBD. A decrease in TCRbeta repertoire diversity, as measured by inverse Simpson index, was observed in IBD patients compared with their healthy co-twins.

From cysteine to phenylalanine, the CDR3 is 15 amino acids long. The record lacks a DNA sequence. Based on the germline V gene, the CDR1 and CDR2 sequences are MNHEY and SVGAGI. Recombination connected TRBV6-5 to TRBJ2-3; TCRdb designates TRBD1, a call that cannot be tested without DNA. The clonotype was recovered from a human donor with ulcerative colitis or Crohn's disease, or a healthy co-twin of an affected twin (not recorded which). The sample consisted of blood. The CDR3 reads as follows: CASSYSNGGRDTQYF.